Below, 20 T cell receptor beta chains from the same sample are listed, as sequenced in a study of spatial heterogeneity in lung cancer. Via MiXCR, TCRdb re-called the 5' RACE reads, giving one row per CDR3 protein. The sample records roughly 48,000 distinct CDR3 sequences, roughly 5.7% being singletons. The time point: sample taken at primary tumor resection. The study sequenced unsorted whole RNA from tumor, nontumor lung or frozen PBMC. This material consisted of PBMCs, taken at surgery. The source is a male donor with early-stage non-small cell lung cancer.

This clonotype was recorded at least ten times. The V and J genes are TRBV11-1 and TRBJ2-1; D is undetermined. Germline loops: CDR1 SGHAT, CDR2 FQDESV (reference sequence). Trimming took off 1 base at V and 3 bases at J, with 4 bases between the two ends. The CDR3 is 13 residues long. The CDR3 sequence is CASSLGFYNEQFF. CDR3 nucleotides: TGTGCCAGCAGCTTAGGCTTCTACAATGAGCAGTTCTTC.

This clonotype was counted ten times or more. The CDR3 sequence: CASSLANRAGNYGYTF. CDR3 bases: TGCGCCAGCAGCTTGGCCAATCGGGCAGGGAACTATGGCTACACCTTC. The rearrangement joins TRBV5-1 to TRBJ1-2, with D possibly TRBD1 on 5 matching bases. V shed 0 bases and J shed 2 bases, with 14 bases lying between them. In germline, CDR1 is SGHRS, CDR2 YFSETQ. The CDR3 spans 16 residues.

There are many counts of this clonotype. This chain joins TRBV3-1 and TRBJ2-5; the D gene is possibly TRBD2 (6 bases). The ends were cut back, 1 base at V and 5 bases at J, with 14 bases in the middle. In germline, CDR1 is LGHDT, CDR2 YNNKEL (reference sequence). The CDR3 has 15 amino acids. The CDR3 DNA follows: TGTGCCAGCAGCCAAGTGGGGGGAGTGGTGGAGACCCAGTACTTC. Its translation is CASSQVGGVVETQYF.

This clonotype was counted ten times or more. The rearrangement links TRBV29-1 to TRBJ2-4; TRBD1 matches at 8 bases. This CDR3 has 12 residues. J gave up 5 bases and V 4 bases, and 1 base lay outside the gene matches. Per the germline V gene, CDR1 is SQVTM and CDR2 is ANQGSEA. The CDR3 DNA is TGCAGCGTTGTGGGACAGGAAAACATTCAGTACTTC. Its protein is CSVVGQENIQYF.

This chain uses TRBV7-9 with TRBJ2-5; 11 bases align to TRBD2. There are 16 residues in the CDR3. CDR1 is SEHNR, CDR2 FQNEAQ, per germline (reference sequence). V lost 5 bases, J lost 4 bases, and 9 bases stayed unmatched. For the CDR3, the DNA is TGTGCCAGCAGCCTCGTACTAGCGGGAGAAAGAGAGACCCAGTACTTC. Translated: CASSLVLAGERETQYF.

This clonotype was recorded many times. The rearrangement links TRBV10-2 to TRBJ2-1, with unresolved D. The V end was cut by 2 bases, the J end by 9 bases, with 5 bases between. Germline V gene sequence: CDR1 WSHSY, CDR2 SAAADI. CDR3 length: 11 amino acids. The CDR3 DNA reads as TGCGCCAGCAGTGAGGGCGTTGAGCAGTTCTTC. Encoded protein: CASSEGVEQFF.

This clonotype was observed many times. The V and J genes are TRBV6-5 and TRBJ2-5; no reliable D call. There are 13 residues in the CDR3. Germline V gives CDR1 MNHEY, CDR2 SVGAGI. V was clipped by 8 bases and J by 5 bases, with 15 bases between them. CDR3 nucleotide sequence: TGTGCCAGCCTCGCCGGCCCACGGGAGACCCAGTACTTC. Its protein product is CASLAGPRETQYF.

This clonotype was found once. The rearrangement links TRBV5-6 to TRBJ1-2; no clear D. Germline values: CDR1 SGHDT, CDR2 YYEEEE. The germline V and J ends were trimmed by 0 bases and 4 bases, with 10 bases remaining between them. The CDR3 has 14 amino acids. The chain's CDR3 is CASSLDSQFYGYTF. Here the CDR3 DNA reads TGTGCCAGCAGCTTGGATAGTCAGTTCTATGGCTACACCTTC.

This clonotype was counted ten times or more. The CDR3, as DNA: TGTGCCAGCAAAGCTAGCGGGAGTGGCACAGATACGCAGTATTTT. It codes for CASKASGSGTDTQYF. The J gene is TRBJ2-3, the V gene TRBV6-5; 10 bases are a match to TRBD2. This CDR3 has 15 amino acids. Germline assignment: CDR1 MNHEY and CDR2 SVGAGI. V was clipped by 7 bases and J by 1 base; unmatched bases: 5.

There are many counts of this clonotype. The V gene is TRBV11-2, the J gene TRBJ1-2; no clear D. With 5 bases removed from V and 4 bases from J, the gap between germline ends came to 11 bases. The CDR3 is made up of 13 amino acids. The germline gives CDR1 SGHAT, CDR2 FQNNGV. The CDR3, as DNA: TGTGCCAGCAGCCATTCGGGCCGCTATGGCTACACCTTC. Its translation is CASSHSGRYGYTF.

This clonotype has ten or more counts. The chain employs TRBV4-3 and TRBJ2-3; D might be TRBD2 (6 bases). Germline V gives CDR1 LGHNA, CDR2 YSLEER. V lost 1 base and J lost 2, with 10 bases in between. The CDR3 extends over 15 amino acids. CDR3 bases: TGCGCCAGCAGCCAAGCGAGCGGGTTCACAGATACGCAGTATTTT. Its protein is CASSQASGFTDTQYF.

This clonotype appeared many times. The chain uses TRBV6-6 and TRBJ1-5, with D unclear. Germline lookup yields CDR1 MNHNY and CDR2 SVGAGI (reference sequence). V shed 6 bases and J shed 3 bases, with 9 bases lying between them. The CDR3 has 13 residues. For the CDR3, the DNA is TGTGCCAGCAGACCCGTCGTCAATCAGCCCCAGCATTTT. Translating gives CASRPVVNQPQHF.

This clonotype appeared many times. This CDR3 reads CSAIGPANEKLFF. Here the CDR3 DNA reads TGCAGTGCTATAGGACCGGCTAATGAAAAACTGTTTTTT. The chain combines TRBV20-1 with TRBJ1-4; D is undetermined. V lost 4 bases and J 3 bases, leaving 9 bases between the germline ends. In germline, CDR1 is DFQATT, CDR2 SNEGSKA (reference sequence). The CDR3 covers 13 residues.

This clonotype was seen ten or more times. The chain links TRBV5-1 to TRBJ2-3, with TRBD1 as a possible D gene (5 bases). Germline CDR1 reads SGHRS; CDR2 reads YFSETQ. This CDR3 spans 14 amino acids. Between the trimmed V and J ends, which lost 1 base and 4 bases, there was a span of 10 bases. This CDR3 reads CASSLNGAPDTQYF. CDR3 sequence (DNA): TGCGCCAGCAGCTTGAATGGGGCACCAGATACGCAGTATTTT.

This clonotype was observed a few times. The chain couples TRBV27 to TRBJ2-7; D may be TRBD1 or TRBD2 (5 bases each). Germline lookup yields CDR1 MNHEY and CDR2 SMNVEV (reference sequence). CDR3 length: 12 residues. The V gene lost 6 bases and the J gene lost 6 bases, with 12 bases spanning the gap. CDR3 sequence reads: CASSSGTGEQYF. CDR3 DNA sequence: TGTGCCAGCAGCTCCGGGACGGGCGAGCAGTACTTC.

This clonotype was detected many times. This CDR3 is CSADIQGVNTEAFF. The DNA of the CDR3 is TGCAGTGCGGATATACAGGGGGTGAACACTGAAGCTTTCTTT. The chain has TRBV20-1 and TRBJ1-1, with TRBD1 identical over 8 bases. Trimming took 6 bases from V and 0 from J; bases not matched to a gene: 6. The CDR3 sequence is 14 residues long. Germline assignment: CDR1 DFQATT and CDR2 SNEGSKA (reference sequence).

Only a few counts were recorded for this clonotype. CDR3 region: CASSPDTGQNTEAFF. DNA for the CDR3: TGTGCCAGCTCACCGGATACAGGACAGAACACTGAAGCTTTCTTT. The chain uses TRBV12-3 or TRBV12-4 and TRBJ1-1; possible D gene TRBD1, 5 bases. The CDR3 extends over 15 amino acids. The V end lost 8 bases, the J end lost 1 base, and 17 bases lay between the germline ends.

In this sample, this clonotype turned up many times. The chain employs TRBV18 and TRBJ2-7, with D uncertain. The CDR3 runs 15 residues. CDR1 is KGHSH, CDR2 LQKENI, per germline. Trimming pared 2 bases from V and 5 bases from J, leaving 16 bases between. The CDR3 loop reads CASSPVIWAGHEQYF. The CDR3 nucleotides are TGTGCCAGCTCACCAGTCATTTGGGCAGGCCACGAGCAGTACTTC.

This clonotype was seen ten or more times. J is TRBJ2-5 and V is TRBV9, with unresolved D. The germline V gene has CDR1 SGDLS and CDR2 YYNGEE. V shed 0 bases and J shed 3 bases, with 12 bases lying between them. There are 15 residues in the CDR3. CDR3 sequence: CASSVAAAPEETQYF. CDR3 coding DNA: TGTGCCAGCAGCGTAGCGGCAGCGCCTGAAGAGACCCAGTACTTC. Supplemented by reference TRBV9 and TRBJ2-5, the full variable domain reads DSGVTQTPKHLITATGQRVTLRCSPRSGDLSVYWYQQSLDQGLQFLIQYYNGEERAKGNILERFSAQQFPDLHSELNLSSLELGDSALYFCASSVAAAPEETQYFGPGTRLLVL.

Many counts were recorded for this clonotype. The chain links TRBV20-1 to TRBJ1-1; D is ambiguous. This CDR3 spans 14 amino acids. In germline, CDR1 is DFQATT, CDR2 SNEGSKA (reference sequence). Trimming left V 3 bases short and J 4 bases short, with 15 bases between. Written as DNA, the CDR3 is TGCAGTGCTAGTTACGTCTTTTCAGGCACTGAAGCTTTCTTT. It encodes CSASYVFSGTEAFF.